A selection of T cell receptor beta chains follows, all from one sample in a study of cytomegalovirus exposure and HLA in healthy donors. The method was immunoSEQ multiplex PCR; TCRdb's version includes in-frame clones alone and lacks a portion of them. The sample comprises under 150,000 clones, less than 80% of which are singletons, and approximately 4% rests with the top ten. The sequenced sample was PBMCs. These receptors all stem from a man in his forties or fifties in good health and CMV-seropositive. CDR3s include the opening cysteine and the closing phenylalanine or tryptophan. A D gene is named only where the DNA matches it firmly. Part of the rows lack a size; the others show once, few, many or a class for expanded clones.

V gene,D gene,J gene,clone size,CDR3 DNA,CDR3 protein
TRBV19,-,TRBJ2-2,-,TGTGCCAGTACCCCTGGGGCGGGACCGAACACCGGGGAGCTGTTTTTT,CASTPGAGPNTGELFF
TRBV9,-,TRBJ1-1,-,TGTGCCAGCAGCGTTGGCGGGTTCACTGAAGCTTTCTTT,CASSVGGFTEAFF
TRBV2,-,TRBJ1-1,-,TGTGCCAGCAGTGGAGATCGTAACCCCACTGAAGCTTTCTTT,CASSGDRNPTEAFF
TRBV4-3,TRBD2,TRBJ2-1,few,TGCGCCAGCAGCCAAGGCCTGGGGGAGGGCCGGTATGAGCAGTTCTTC,CASSQGLGEGRYEQFF
TRBV2,-,TRBJ1-5,-,-,CASRAQGSSGQPQHF
TRBV7-9,TRBD1,TRBJ1-2,-,TGTGCCAGCAGCACCCATGACAGGGGTCAGGGCTACACCTTC,CASSTHDRGQGYTF
TRBV7-2,TRBD2,TRBJ2-1,-,TGTGCCAGCAGTCCTACCGACATAGTAGGCGGGAGTCGGGGCAATGAGCAGTTCTTC,CASSPTDIVGGSRGNEQFF
TRBV20-1,-,TRBJ1-3,-,TGCAGTGCCCGAACAGGAAACACCATATATTTT,CSARTGNTIYF
TRBV2,TRBD1,TRBJ2-2,-,TGTGCCAGCAGGGAAAGACAGGGGGACACCGGGGAGCTGTTTTTT,CASRERQGDTGELFF
TRBV14,-,TRBJ1-2,-,TGTGCCAGCAGCCAGGGGTTCGGGAGAGGCTACACCTTC,CASSQGFGRGYTF
TRBV18,TRBD2,TRBJ2-5,-,TGTGCCAGCTCACCACCACTAGCGGGCGGTAGTTTGGAGACCCAGTACTTC,CASSPPLAGGSLETQYF
TRBV6-5,TRBD1,TRBJ1-4,-,TGTGCCAGCAGCCGGACAGGGGATAATGAAAAACTGTTTTTT,CASSRTGDNEKLFF
TRBV13,-,TRBJ2-1,few,TGTGCCAGCAGCCACAGGGACACCTACAATGAGCAGTTCTTC,CASSHRDTYNEQFF